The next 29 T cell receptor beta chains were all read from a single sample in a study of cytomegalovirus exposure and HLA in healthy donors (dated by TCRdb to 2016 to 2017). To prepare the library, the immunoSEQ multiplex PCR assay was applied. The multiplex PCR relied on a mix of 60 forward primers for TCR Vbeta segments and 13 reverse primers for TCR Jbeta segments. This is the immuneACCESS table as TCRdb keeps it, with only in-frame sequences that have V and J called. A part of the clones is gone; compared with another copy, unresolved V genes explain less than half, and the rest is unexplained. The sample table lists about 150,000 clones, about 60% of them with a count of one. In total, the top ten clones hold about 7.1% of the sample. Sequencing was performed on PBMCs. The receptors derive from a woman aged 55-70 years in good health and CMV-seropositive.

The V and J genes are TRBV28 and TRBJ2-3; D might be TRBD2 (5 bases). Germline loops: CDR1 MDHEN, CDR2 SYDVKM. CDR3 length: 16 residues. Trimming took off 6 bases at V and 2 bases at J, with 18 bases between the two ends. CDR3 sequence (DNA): TGTGCCAGCAGCACTAGATCGGTGAGGGACACAGATACGCAGTATTTT. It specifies CASSTRSVRDTDTQYF.

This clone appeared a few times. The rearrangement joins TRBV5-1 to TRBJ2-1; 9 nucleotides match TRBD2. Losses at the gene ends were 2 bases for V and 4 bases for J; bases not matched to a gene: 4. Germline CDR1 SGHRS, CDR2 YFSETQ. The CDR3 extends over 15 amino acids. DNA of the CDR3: TGCGCCAGCAGCTTAGCAAGCGGGAGGTACAATGAGCAGTTCTTC. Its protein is CASSLASGRYNEQFF.

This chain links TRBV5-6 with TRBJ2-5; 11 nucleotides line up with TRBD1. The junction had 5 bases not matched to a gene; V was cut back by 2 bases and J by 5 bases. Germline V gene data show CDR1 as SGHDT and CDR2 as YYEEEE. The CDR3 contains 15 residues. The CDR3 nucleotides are TGTGCCAGCAGCTTCCGGACAGGGGGCTGGGAGACCCAGTACTTC. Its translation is CASSFRTGGWETQYF.

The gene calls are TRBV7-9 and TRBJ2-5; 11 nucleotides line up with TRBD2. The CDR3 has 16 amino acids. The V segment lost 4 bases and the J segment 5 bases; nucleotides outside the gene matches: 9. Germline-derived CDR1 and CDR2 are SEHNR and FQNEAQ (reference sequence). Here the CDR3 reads CASSSNRLAGPETQYF. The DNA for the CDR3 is TGTGCCAGCAGCTCCAATCGACTAGCGGGACCGGAGACCCAGTACTTC.

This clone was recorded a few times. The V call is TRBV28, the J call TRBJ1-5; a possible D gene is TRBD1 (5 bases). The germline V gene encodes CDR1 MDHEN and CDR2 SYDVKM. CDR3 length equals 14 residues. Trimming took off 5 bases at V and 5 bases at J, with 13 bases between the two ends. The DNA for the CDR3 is TGTGCCAGCAGTCTAACCAGGGTCTATCAGCCCCAGCATTTT. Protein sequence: CASSLTRVYQPQHF.

The CDR3 nucleotides read TGTGCCAGCTCACCAACAGGAGACCATGGCTACACCTTC. Translating gives CASSPTGDHGYTF. The rearrangement joins TRBV18 to TRBJ1-2; D is possibly TRBD1 (5 bases). The germline V gene has CDR1 KGHSH and CDR2 LQKENI. The CDR3 sequence is 13 residues long. Trimming took off 2 bases at V and 6 bases at J, with 10 bases between the two ends.

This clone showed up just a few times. CDR3 loop: CASSPRQASTDTQYF. Here the CDR3 DNA reads TGTGCCAGCTCACCACGACAGGCTAGCACAGATACGCAGTATTTT. The J gene is TRBJ2-3, the V gene TRBV18, with a tentative D call TRBD1 (6 bases). The CDR3 sequence is 15 residues long. V was shortened by 1 base and J by 0 bases, with 8 bases between the two germline ends. Germline assignment: CDR1 KGHSH and CDR2 LQKENI. Together with reference TRBV18 and TRBJ2-3, the CDR3 gives the full variable domain: NAGVMQNPRHLVRRRGQEARLRCSPMKGHSHVYWYRQLPEEGLKFMVYLQKENIIDESGMPKERFSAEFPKEGPSILRIQQVVRGDSAAYFCASSPRQASTDTQYFGPGTRLTVL.

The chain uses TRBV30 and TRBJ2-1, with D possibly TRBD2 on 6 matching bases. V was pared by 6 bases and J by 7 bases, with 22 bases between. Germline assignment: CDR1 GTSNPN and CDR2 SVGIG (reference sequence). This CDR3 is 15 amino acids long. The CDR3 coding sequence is TGTGCCTGTAACCCGGGACTCACCATGATTAATGAGCAGTTCTTC. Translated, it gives CACNPGLTMINEQFF.

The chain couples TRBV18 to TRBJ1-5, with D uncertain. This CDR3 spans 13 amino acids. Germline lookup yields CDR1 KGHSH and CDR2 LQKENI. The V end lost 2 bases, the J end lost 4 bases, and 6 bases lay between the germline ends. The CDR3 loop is CASSPSFNQPQHF. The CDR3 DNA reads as TGTGCCAGCTCACCATCCTTTAATCAGCCCCAGCATTTT. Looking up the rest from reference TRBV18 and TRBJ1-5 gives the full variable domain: NAGVMQNPRHLVRRRGQEARLRCSPMKGHSHVYWYRQLPEEGLKFMVYLQKENIIDESGMPKERFSAEFPKEGPSILRIQQVVRGDSAAYFCASSPSFNQPQHFGDGTRLSIL.

The CDR3 loop reads CASSLPSGSSYNEQFF. The CDR3 region has the DNA TGTGCCAGCAGCTTACCTAGCGGGAGCTCCTACAATGAGCAGTTCTTC. The chain recombines TRBV11-1 with TRBJ2-1; the match to TRBD2 covers 10 bases. The germline gives CDR1 SGHAT, CDR2 FQDESV (reference sequence). The CDR3 totals 16 residues. The J segment lost 0 bases and the V segment lost 2 bases, leaving 1 base of the junction unmatched.

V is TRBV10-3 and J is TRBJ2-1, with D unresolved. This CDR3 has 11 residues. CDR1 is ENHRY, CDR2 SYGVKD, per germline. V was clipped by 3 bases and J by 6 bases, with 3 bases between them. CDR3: CAISDLNEQFF. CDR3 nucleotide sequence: TGTGCCATCAGTGATCTCAATGAGCAGTTCTTC.

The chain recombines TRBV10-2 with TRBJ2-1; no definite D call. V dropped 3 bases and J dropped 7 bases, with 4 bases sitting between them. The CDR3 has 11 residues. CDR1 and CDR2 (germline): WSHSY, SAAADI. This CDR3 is CASSDYNEQFF. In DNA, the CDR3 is TGCGCCAGCAGTGACTATAATGAGCAGTTCTTC.

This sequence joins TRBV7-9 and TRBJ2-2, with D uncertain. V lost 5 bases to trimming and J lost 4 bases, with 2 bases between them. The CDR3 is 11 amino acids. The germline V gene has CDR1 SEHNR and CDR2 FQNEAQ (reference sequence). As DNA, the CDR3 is TGTGCCAGCAGCCGCACCGGGGAGCTGTTTTTT. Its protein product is CASSRTGELFF.

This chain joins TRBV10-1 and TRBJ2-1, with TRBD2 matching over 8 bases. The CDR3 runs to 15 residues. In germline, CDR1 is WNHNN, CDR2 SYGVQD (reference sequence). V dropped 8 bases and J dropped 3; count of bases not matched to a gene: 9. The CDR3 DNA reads TGCGCCAGCGGGCGGGGGGCCGGGTACTACAATGAGCAGTTCTTC. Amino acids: CASGRGAGYYNEQFF.

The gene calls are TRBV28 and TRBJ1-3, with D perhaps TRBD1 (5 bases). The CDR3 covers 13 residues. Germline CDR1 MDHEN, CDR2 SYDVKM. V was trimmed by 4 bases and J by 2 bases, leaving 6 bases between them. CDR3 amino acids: CASSSGTGNTIYF. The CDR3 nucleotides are TGTGCCAGCAGTTCAGGGACTGGAAACACCATATATTTT.

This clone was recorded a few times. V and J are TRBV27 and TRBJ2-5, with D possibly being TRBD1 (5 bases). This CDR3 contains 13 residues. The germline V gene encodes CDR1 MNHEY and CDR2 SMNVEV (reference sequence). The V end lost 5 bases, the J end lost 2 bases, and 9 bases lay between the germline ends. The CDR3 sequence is CASSTTDQETQYF. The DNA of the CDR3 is TGTGCCAGCAGTACGACAGATCAAGAGACCCAGTACTTC.

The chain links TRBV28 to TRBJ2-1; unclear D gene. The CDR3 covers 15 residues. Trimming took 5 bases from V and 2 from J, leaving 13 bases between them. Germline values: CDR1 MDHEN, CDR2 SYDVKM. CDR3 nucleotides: TGTGCCAGCAGTAGTACTGGCGGCCCCTACAATGAGCAGTTCTTC. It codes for CASSSTGGPYNEQFF.

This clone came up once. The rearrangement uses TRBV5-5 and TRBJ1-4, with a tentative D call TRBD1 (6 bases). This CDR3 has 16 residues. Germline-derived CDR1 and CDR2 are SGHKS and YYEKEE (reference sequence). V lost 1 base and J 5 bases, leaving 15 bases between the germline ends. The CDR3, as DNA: TGTGCCAGCAGCTTGAATCTAGGGCAGGGGAATGAAAAACTGTTTTTT. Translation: CASSLNLGQGNEKLFF.

CDR3 region: CASTESGGGIWWQFF. The DNA of the CDR3 is TGTGCCAGCACCGAGTCGGGAGGAGGCATATGGTGGCAGTTCTTC. The chain is built from TRBV18 and TRBJ2-1, with 7 nucleotides matching TRBD2. The CDR3 spans 15 residues. Unmatched junction bases numbered 19, after V lost 8 bases and J lost 12 bases. CDR1 is KGHSH and CDR2 is LQKENI in the germline V gene.

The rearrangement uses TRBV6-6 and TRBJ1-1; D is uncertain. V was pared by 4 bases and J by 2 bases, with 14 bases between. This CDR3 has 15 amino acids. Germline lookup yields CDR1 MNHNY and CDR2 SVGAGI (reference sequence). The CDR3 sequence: CASSSDIGINTEAFF. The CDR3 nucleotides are TGTGCCAGCAGTTCCGACATCGGAATAAACACTGAAGCTTTCTTT.

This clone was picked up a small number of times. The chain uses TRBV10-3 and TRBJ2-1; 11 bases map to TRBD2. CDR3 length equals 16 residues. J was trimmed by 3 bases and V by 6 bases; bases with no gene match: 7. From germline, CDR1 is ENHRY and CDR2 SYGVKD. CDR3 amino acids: CAIRDILAGDYNEQFF. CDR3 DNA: TGTGCCATCAGGGATATACTAGCGGGGGACTACAATGAGCAGTTCTTC.

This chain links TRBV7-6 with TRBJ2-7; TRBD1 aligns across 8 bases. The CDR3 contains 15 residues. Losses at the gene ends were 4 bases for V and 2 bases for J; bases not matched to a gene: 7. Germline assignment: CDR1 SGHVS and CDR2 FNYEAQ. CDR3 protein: CASSSSPGGTYEQYF. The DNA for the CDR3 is TGTGCCAGCAGCTCCTCTCCAGGGGGCACCTACGAGCAGTACTTC.

The CDR3 nucleotides are TGCGCCAGCAGCTTGGGGGAGGGGGGCCCAAACACTGAAGCTTTCTTT. Translating gives CASSLGEGGPNTEAFF. The V gene is TRBV5-1, the J gene TRBJ1-1, with TRBD1 as a possible D gene (6 bases). CDR3 length: 16 amino acids. V lost 0 bases and J lost 2, with 14 bases in between. Per the germline V gene, CDR1 is SGHRS and CDR2 is YFSETQ.

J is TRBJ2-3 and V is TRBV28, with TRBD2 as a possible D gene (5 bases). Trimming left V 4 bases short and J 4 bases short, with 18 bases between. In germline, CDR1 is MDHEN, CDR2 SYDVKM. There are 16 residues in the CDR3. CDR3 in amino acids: CASSSPGWRSPDTQYF. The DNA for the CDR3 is TGTGCCAGCAGTTCTCCAGGTTGGAGGAGCCCAGATACGCAGTATTTT.

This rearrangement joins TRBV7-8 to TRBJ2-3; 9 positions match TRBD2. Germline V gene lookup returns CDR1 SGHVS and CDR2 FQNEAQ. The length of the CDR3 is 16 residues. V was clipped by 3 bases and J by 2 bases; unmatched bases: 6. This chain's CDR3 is CASSFKAGGYTDTQYF. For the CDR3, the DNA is TGTGCCAGCAGCTTTAAAGCGGGAGGCTACACAGATACGCAGTATTTT.

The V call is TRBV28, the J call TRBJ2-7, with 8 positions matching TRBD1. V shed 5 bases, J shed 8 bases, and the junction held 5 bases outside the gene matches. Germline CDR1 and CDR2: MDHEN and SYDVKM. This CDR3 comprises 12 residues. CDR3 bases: TGTGCCAGCAGTCCGACAGGGGAGAAGCAGTACTTC. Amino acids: CASSPTGEKQYF.

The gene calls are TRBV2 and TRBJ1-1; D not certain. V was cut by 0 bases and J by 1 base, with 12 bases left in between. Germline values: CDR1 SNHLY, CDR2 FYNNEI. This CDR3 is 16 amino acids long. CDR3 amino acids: CASSEALQASNTEAFF. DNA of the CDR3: TGTGCCAGCAGTGAAGCGCTTCAGGCCTCGAACACTGAAGCTTTCTTT.

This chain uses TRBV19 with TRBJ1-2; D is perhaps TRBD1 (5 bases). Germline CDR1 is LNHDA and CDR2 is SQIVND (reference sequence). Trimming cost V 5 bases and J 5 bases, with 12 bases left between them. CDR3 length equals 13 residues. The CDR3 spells CASSLGHLYGYTF. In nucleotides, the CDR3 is TGTGCCAGTAGTCTCGGACACCTTTATGGCTACACCTTC.

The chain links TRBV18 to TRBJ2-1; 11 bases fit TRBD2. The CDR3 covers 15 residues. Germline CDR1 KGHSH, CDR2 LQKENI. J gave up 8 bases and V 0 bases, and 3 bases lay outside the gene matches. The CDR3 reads CASSPPTSGTHEQFF. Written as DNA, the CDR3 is TGTGCCAGCTCACCACCGACTAGCGGGACGCATGAGCAGTTCTTC.